This TCR beta chain was obtained from a study of blood T cell repertoires in COVID-19. Generated by immunoSEQ multiplex PCR, the TCRdb table keeps only in-frame clones and is missing some. The profile shows about 170,000 clones, around nine tenths of them singletons. The CDR3 has 18 amino acids. The V gene end was trimmed by 3 bases and the J gene end by 6 bases; junction bases not matched to a gene: 12. Germline CDR1 and CDR2: MNHEY and SMNVEV (reference sequence). The rearrangement uses TRBV27 and TRBJ2-2; 11 positions agree with TRBD1. The receptor's source is a man in his late teens or twenties with active or convalescent COVID-19. Specimen: peripheral blood. CDR3 nucleotide sequence: TGTGCCAGCAGTTTCCAACTGGGACAGGGGGATCTTTCCGGGGAGCTGTTTTTT. Its protein is CASSFQLGQGDLSGELFF.